Listed below are T cell receptor beta chains from one sample, sequenced in a study of blood T cells in healthy people across ages. TCRdb fed the 5' RACE reads into MiXCR, producing one record per CDR3 protein. The sample records around 710,000 distinct CDR3 sequences, 35% to 45% being singletons. The sample consisted of blood. The receptors were gathered from a woman in her sixties in good health. CDR3s include the opening cysteine and the closing phenylalanine or tryptophan. A D gene is named only where the DNA matches it firmly. Expanded clones are given a class, and other clones once, few, many or no size at all.

j_gene: TRBJ2-1; v_gene: TRBV20-1; abundance: -; d_gene: TRBD2; CDR3aa: CSARDLTLAGGYEQFF; CDR3nt: TGCAGTGCTAGAGATTTGACACTAGCGGGAGGGTATGAGCAGTTCTTC
j_gene: TRBJ1-2; v_gene: TRBV30; abundance: -; d_gene: -; CDR3aa: CARRAGGYTF; CDR3nt: TGTGCACGGAGGGCAGGAGGCTACACCTTC
j_gene: TRBJ2-1; v_gene: TRBV12-5; abundance: -; d_gene: TRBD2; CDR3aa: CASGLVRTSGDDEQFF; CDR3nt: TGTGCTAGTGGTTTGGTACGAACTAGCGGGGACGATGAGCAGTTCTTC
j_gene: TRBJ1-2; v_gene: TRBV20-1; abundance: -; d_gene: TRBD1; CDR3aa: CSAPGTGDLSYGYTF; CDR3nt: TGCAGTGCCCCCGGAACAGGGGATCTTTCCTATGGCTACACCTTC
j_gene: TRBJ1-1; v_gene: TRBV7-2; abundance: -; d_gene: -; CDR3aa: CASSLWMNTEAFF; CDR3nt: TGTGCCAGCAGCTTATGGATGAACACTGAAGCTTTCTTT
j_gene: TRBJ2-1; v_gene: TRBV5-4; abundance: -; d_gene: -; CDR3aa: CASSQGSGYNEQFF; CDR3nt: TGTGCCAGCAGCCAAGGGTCTGGCTACAATGAGCAGTTCTTC
j_gene: TRBJ2-3; v_gene: TRBV11-1; abundance: -; d_gene: -; CDR3aa: CASSLGGPSPLTQYF; CDR3nt: TGTGCCAGCAGCCTCGGGGGGCCAAGTCCCCTCACGCAGTATTTT
j_gene: TRBJ2-7; v_gene: TRBV9; abundance: once; d_gene: TRBD2; CDR3aa: CARTLAGGPPLCVEQYF; CDR3nt: TGTGCCAGAACACTAGCGGGAGGGCCCCCTTTGTGCGTCGAGCAGTACTTC
j_gene: TRBJ1-5; v_gene: TRBV4-1; abundance: few; d_gene: -; CDR3aa: CASIADPNSNQPQHF; CDR3nt: TGCGCCAGCATCGCCGATCCAAACAGCAATCAGCCCCAGCATTTT
j_gene: TRBJ2-5; v_gene: TRBV29-1; abundance: -; d_gene: TRBD2; CDR3aa: CSVEGLAGLGSYNEQYF; CDR3nt: TGCAGCGTTGAAGGACTAGCGGGATTGGGCTCCTACAATGAGCAGTACTTC
j_gene: TRBJ1-2; v_gene: TRBV25-1; abundance: -; d_gene: -; CDR3aa: CASSEWGLDGGGNGYTF; CDR3nt: TGTGCCAGCAGTGAATGGGGTTTAGACGGGGGAGGGAATGGCTACACCTTC
j_gene: TRBJ2-3; v_gene: TRBV5-1; abundance: -; d_gene: -; CDR3aa: CASSLALDRLEDTQYF; CDR3nt: TGCGCCAGCAGCTTGGCCCTGGACCGGTTGGAAGATACGCAGTATTTT
j_gene: TRBJ2-5; v_gene: TRBV29-1; abundance: many; d_gene: TRBD1; CDR3aa: CSEDRVGETQYF; CDR3nt: TGCAGCGAAGACAGGGTAGGGGAGACCCAGTACTTC
j_gene: TRBJ1-5; v_gene: TRBV5-1; abundance: few; d_gene: -; CDR3aa: CASRKSSNQPQHF; CDR3nt: TGCGCCAGCAGAAAGAGTAGCAATCAGCCCCAGCATTTT
j_gene: TRBJ2-5; v_gene: TRBV7-9; abundance: few; d_gene: -; CDR3aa: CASSPSGVGGRETQYF; CDR3nt: TGTGCCAGCAGCCCATCCGGGGTTGGGGGCCGGGAGACCCAGTACTTC
j_gene: TRBJ2-3; v_gene: TRBV10-3; abundance: -; d_gene: -; CDR3aa: CATGLGTSSTDTQYF; CDR3nt: TGTGCCACAGGGCTCGGAACATCTAGCACAGATACGCAGTATTTT
j_gene: TRBJ2-5; v_gene: TRBV2; abundance: -; d_gene: -; CDR3aa: CASSEGSETQYF; CDR3nt: TGTGCCAGCAGTGAAGGTTCGGAGACCCAGTACTTC
j_gene: TRBJ2-7; v_gene: TRBV6-1; abundance: few; d_gene: TRBD1; CDR3aa: CASIQGNPYEQYF; CDR3nt: TGTGCCAGTATACAGGGGAATCCCTACGAGCAGTACTTC
j_gene: TRBJ2-7; v_gene: TRBV10-3; abundance: -; d_gene: -; CDR3aa: CASSENREGYEQYF; CDR3nt: TGTGCCAGCAGTGAGAATCGTGAAGGGTACGAGCAGTACTTC
j_gene: TRBJ2-7; v_gene: TRBV20-1; abundance: -; d_gene: -; CDR3aa: CSAIHSRTLYEQYF; CDR3nt: TGCAGTGCCATCCACTCCAGGACCCTCTACGAGCAGTACTTC
j_gene: TRBJ2-1; v_gene: TRBV28; abundance: few; d_gene: -; CDR3aa: CASSLWRGREGSYNEQFF; CDR3nt: TGTGCCAGCAGTTTATGGAGGGGACGGGAAGGGTCCTACAATGAGCAGTTCTTC
j_gene: TRBJ2-7; v_gene: TRBV4-2; abundance: -; d_gene: TRBD1; CDR3aa: CASSPASPGGSYEQYF; CDR3nt: TGTGCCAGCAGCCCCGCATCCCCAGGGGGCTCTTACGAGCAGTACTTC
j_gene: TRBJ2-5; v_gene: TRBV7-2; abundance: once; d_gene: -; CDR3aa: CASSLYQTQYF; CDR3nt: TGTGCCAGCAGCCTCTACCAGACCCAGTACTTC
j_gene: TRBJ2-5; v_gene: TRBV3-1; abundance: few; d_gene: TRBD2; CDR3aa: CASSQPLSGSQETQYF; CDR3nt: TGTGCCAGCAGCCAGCCCTTAAGCGGGAGCCAAGAGACCCAGTACTTC
j_gene: TRBJ2-7; v_gene: TRBV27; abundance: few; d_gene: TRBD2; CDR3aa: CASSLNPTSGSYEQYF; CDR3nt: TGTGCCAGCAGTTTAAACCCGACTAGCGGGAGCTACGAGCAGTACTTC
j_gene: TRBJ2-1; v_gene: TRBV20-1; abundance: -; d_gene: -; CDR3aa: CSATSFYNEQFF; CDR3nt: TGCAGTGCTACTTCCTTCTACAATGAGCAGTTCTTC
j_gene: TRBJ2-5; v_gene: TRBV6-6; abundance: -; d_gene: -; CDR3aa: CASSQAREQYF; CDR3nt: TGTGCCAGCAGTCAGGCTCGGGAGCAGTACTTC
j_gene: TRBJ1-2; v_gene: TRBV12-3/TRBV12-4; abundance: many; d_gene: -; CDR3aa: CASGQQEDYGYTF; CDR3nt: TGTGCCAGCGGACAACAGGAAGACTATGGCTACACCTTC
j_gene: TRBJ1-1; v_gene: TRBV28; abundance: -; d_gene: -; CDR3aa: CASSPPSEGDTEAFF; CDR3nt: TGTGCCAGCAGTCCCCCGTCGGAGGGGGACACTGAAGCTTTCTTT
j_gene: TRBJ2-7; v_gene: TRBV20-1; abundance: -; d_gene: TRBD2; CDR3aa: CSATGTKTYEQYF; CDR3nt: TGCAGTGCTACCGGGACTAAGACCTACGAGCAGTACTTC
j_gene: TRBJ2-7; v_gene: TRBV29-1; abundance: -; d_gene: -; CDR3aa: CSVVRMREQYF; CDR3nt: TGCAGCGTTGTCAGGATGCGGGAGCAGTACTTC
j_gene: TRBJ1-2; v_gene: TRBV4-2; abundance: -; d_gene: -; CDR3aa: CASSQGDGPDYGYTF; CDR3nt: TGTGCCAGCAGCCAAGGCGACGGACCGGACTATGGCTACACCTTC
j_gene: TRBJ1-6; v_gene: TRBV12-3/TRBV12-4; abundance: -; d_gene: -; CDR3aa: CASSFMAGDDSPLHF; CDR3nt: TGTGCCAGCAGTTTCATGGCAGGCGATGATTCACCCCTCCACTTT
j_gene: TRBJ2-3; v_gene: TRBV12-5; abundance: -; d_gene: -; CDR3aa: CASVPSTDTQYF; CDR3nt: TGTGCTAGTGTTCCTAGCACAGATACGCAGTATTTT
j_gene: TRBJ1-2; v_gene: TRBV27; abundance: -; d_gene: TRBD1; CDR3aa: CASSPRDSLNYGYTF; CDR3nt: TGTGCCAGCAGTCCCCGGGACAGCCTTAACTATGGCTACACCTTC
j_gene: TRBJ2-5; v_gene: TRBV3-1; abundance: once; d_gene: -; CDR3aa: CASSQEVAQETQYF; CDR3nt: TGTGCCAGCAGCCAAGAGGTCGCCCAAGAGACCCAGTACTTC
j_gene: TRBJ1-5; v_gene: TRBV30; abundance: -; d_gene: TRBD1; CDR3aa: CAWSGTGSNQPQHF; CDR3nt: TGTGCCTGGAGTGGGACAGGGTCCAATCAGCCCCAGCATTTT
j_gene: TRBJ2-5; v_gene: TRBV24-1; abundance: -; d_gene: -; CDR3aa: CATSEGNEQYF; CDR3nt: TGTGCCACCAGTGAGGGTAATGAGCAGTACTTC
j_gene: TRBJ2-3; v_gene: TRBV10-3; abundance: few; d_gene: -; CDR3aa: CAISRSGSTDTQYF; CDR3nt: TGTGCCATCAGTAGAAGCGGGAGCACAGATACGCAGTATTTT
j_gene: TRBJ2-1; v_gene: TRBV9; abundance: -; d_gene: -; CDR3aa: CASSVVGDLYNERFF; CDR3nt: TGTGCCAGCAGCGTAGTCGGGGACTTATACAATGAGCGGTTCTTC
j_gene: TRBJ2-1; v_gene: TRBV6-2/TRBV6-3; abundance: once; d_gene: -; CDR3aa: CASSSTQISSYNEQFF; CDR3nt: TGTGCCAGCAGTTCTACGCAGATAAGCTCCTACAATGAGCAGTTCTTC
j_gene: TRBJ2-3; v_gene: TRBV6-1; abundance: -; d_gene: TRBD2; CDR3aa: CASSEYGGGPIDTQYF; CDR3nt: TGTGCCAGCAGTGAATATGGGGGAGGGCCTATAGATACGCAGTATTTT